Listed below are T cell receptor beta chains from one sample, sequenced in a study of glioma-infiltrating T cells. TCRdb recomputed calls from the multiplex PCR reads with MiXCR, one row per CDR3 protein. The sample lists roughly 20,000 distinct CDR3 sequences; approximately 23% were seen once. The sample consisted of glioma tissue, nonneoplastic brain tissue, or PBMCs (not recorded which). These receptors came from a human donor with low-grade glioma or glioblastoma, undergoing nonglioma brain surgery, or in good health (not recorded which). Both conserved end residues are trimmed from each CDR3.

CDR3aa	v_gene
ASSSNDGTKSRNEQF	TRBV12-3/TRBV12-4
ASSFGTPNSPLH	TRBV27
SAATSGGTMNTEAF	TRBV20-1
ASSQDCRRGTIY	TRBV3-1
ASRGGPYNEQF	TRBV28
ASSYTQGNYNEQF	TRBV6-2/TRBV6-3
ATSDFRAGADTQY	TRBV24-1
ASSPSDRFSWGYT	TRBV27
ASSSPMETQY	TRBV7-2
ASNDRETGELF	TRBV5-1
ASSQANEQF	TRBV18
ASSPSPVGNTGELF	TRBV4-3
SPRIQGAPAYEQY	TRBV20-1
SPKGPSRGPGEQY	TRBV20-1
ASSSPGTGSYEQY	TRBV28
ASSLGTKTDTQY	TRBV3-1
ASSPRGSGSGQY	TRBV11-2
SVVGTDYGYT	TRBV29-1
ASSYSNRGNQPQH	TRBV6-2/TRBV6-3
ARSLYSNQPQH	TRBV7-6
ATRGYDQY	TRBV15
ASSQGDRQNTEAF	TRBV3-1
ASSYFLASMGYEQY	TRBV6-2/TRBV6-3
ASSQSNQETQY	TRBV3-1
ASSLEELGPQR	TRBV7-6
ASLTSGVSYNEQF	TRBV28
ASSPGQGGQPQH	TRBV18
ASSSTLNTEAF	TRBV7-3
AWSVGGTSTDTQY	TRBV30
ASSPPGGPAEQY	TRBV18
ATSRDQGPQEQF	TRBV15
SATRDPYNSPLH	TRBV20-1
ASSFMKATGELF	TRBV28
SASSSTGVSH	TRBV20-1
SVVYGTQY	TRBV29-1
ATQPTSLNQPQH	TRBV24-1
ASSLTSSGANVLT	TRBV27
SASDSRTSTDTQY	TRBV20-1
ARSLGTGGFYEQY	TRBV7-2
ASSYSTGGAGYGYT	TRBV6-6
SAKTSGGPSTDTQY	TRBV20-1
ASSEVGGTGQPQH	TRBV2
SAGTTRGPNEQF	TRBV20-1
ASKAGPYEQY	TRBV27
ASSSPGQISNQPQH	TRBV28
ASSSGTRERTQY	TRBV14
ASSFSGTQETQY	TRBV5-4
ASNDRVVTEAF	TRBV7-9
ASSQKGYRDSGANVLT	TRBV6-1